Below, 14 T cell receptor beta chains from the same sample are listed, as sequenced in a study of OX40 agonist ivuxolimab in advanced cancers. Method: immunoSEQ multiplex PCR; TCRdb's copy keeps in-frame clones and lacks some. The sample has some 41,000 clones, roughly 81% seen once; the top ten hold 15% to 20%. The source material was CD4+ or CD8+ T cells sorted from blood, sampled in a trial of the OX40 agonist ivuxolimab. The receptors derive from an adult with an advanced solid tumor such as melanoma, head and neck, liver or kidney cancer.

This clone has more than one count but fewer than ten. J is TRBJ2-7 and V is TRBV6-5, with D perhaps TRBD1 (6 bases). The germline V gene has CDR1 MNHEY and CDR2 SVGAGI. Trimming stripped 0 bases from V and 4 bases from J, with 10 bases between. The CDR3 extends over 14 amino acids. The CDR3 sequence: CASSYSTGFYEQYF. CDR3 bases: TGTGCCAGCAGTTACTCGACAGGATTTTACGAGCAGTACTTC.

This chain links TRBV19 with TRBJ1-2, with D unclear. Germline V gene sequence: CDR1 LNHDA, CDR2 SQIVND (reference sequence). This CDR3 has 14 residues. V dropped 6 bases and J dropped 3 bases, with 14 bases sitting between them. The CDR3 bases are TGTGCCAGTAGGAGACGCAGCGAGTACTATGGCTACACCTTC. Translation gives CASRRRSEYYGYTF. The full variable domain, with the rest looked up from reference TRBV19 and TRBJ1-2, is DGGITQSPKYLFRKEGQNVTLSCEQNLNHDAMYWYRQDPGQGLRLIYYSQIVNDFQKGDIAEGYSVSREKKESFPLTVTSAQKNPTAFYLCASRRRSEYYGYTFGSGTRLTVV.

The CDR3 sequence: CASSPTEGWDEKLFF. The CDR3, as DNA: TGTGCCAGCAGCCCGACAGAGGGTTGGGATGAAAAACTGTTTTTT. The gene calls are TRBV11-2 and TRBJ1-4; weak D call: TRBD1 (5 bases). V was pared by 5 bases and J by 6 bases, with 16 bases between. CDR3 length: 15 residues. Germline V lookup: CDR1 SGHAT, CDR2 FQNNGV.

J is TRBJ2-1 and V is TRBV27; TRBD2 might be the D (6 bases). V was shortened by 2 bases and J by 15 bases, with 17 bases between the two germline ends. The CDR3 spans 13 residues. Germline V gene lookup returns CDR1 MNHEY and CDR2 SMNVEV (reference sequence). CDR3 DNA sequence: TGTGCCAGCAGTTTAACCGCGGGGCCCACGGCGTTCTTC. Protein sequence: CASSLTAGPTAFF.

The V and J genes are TRBV7-2 and TRBJ2-5; possible D gene TRBD2, 5 bases. Gene TRBJ2-7 matches the end of the DNA better, so the J call may be wrong. CDR3 length: 14 residues. Germline V gene data show CDR1 as SGHTA and CDR2 as FQGNSA. The CDR3 loop reads CASSFTGKAYEQYF. The CDR3 coding sequence is TGTGCCAGCAGCTTCACCGGGAAGGCCTACGAGCAGTACTTC.

This chain connects TRBV19 to TRBJ2-1, with 8 bases identical to TRBD1. This CDR3 comprises 13 residues. V gave up 9 bases and J gave up 3 bases; unmatched junction bases: 4. CDR1 is LNHDA, CDR2 SQIVND, per germline (reference sequence). CDR3 nucleotides: TGTGCCAGCGCAGGACAGGGCTACAATGAGCAGTTCTTC. Protein sequence: CASAGQGYNEQFF.

V and J are TRBV7-9 and TRBJ2-7; perhaps TRBD2 as D (5 bases). Trimming left V 2 bases short and J 0 bases short, with 8 bases between. This CDR3 is built from 14 residues. CDR1 is SEHNR and CDR2 is FQNEAQ in the germline V gene (reference sequence). The CDR3 is CASSLPRDSYEQYF. CDR3 in DNA: TGTGCCAGCAGCTTACCCCGGGACTCCTACGAGCAGTACTTC.

The chain employs TRBV29-1 and TRBJ2-3; 9 bases agree with TRBD2. Trimming removed 1 base from V and 0 bases from J; junction bases left unmatched: 8. CDR1 is SQVTM and CDR2 is ANQGSEA in the germline V gene. This CDR3 region has 17 residues. The CDR3 DNA is TGCAGCGTTGAAGGAGGGGCTAGCGGGATCAGCACAGATACGCAGTATTTT. Protein: CSVEGGASGISTDTQYF.

This chain uses TRBV4-3 with TRBJ1-1; TRBD1 matches 7 bases. Per the germline V gene, CDR1 is LGHNA and CDR2 is YSLEER. V lost 4 bases to trimming and J lost 2 bases; unmatched junction nucleotides: 10. This CDR3 contains 16 residues. CDR3 in amino acids: CASSPAQGTANTEAFF. DNA of the CDR3: TGCGCCAGCAGCCCTGCTCAGGGGACAGCTAACACTGAAGCTTTCTTT.

This chain uses TRBV27 with TRBJ2-1; TRBD1 is a possible D gene (6 bases). The V end lost 3 bases, the J end lost 3 bases, and 12 bases lay between the germline ends. Looked up from germline, CDR1 is MNHEY and CDR2 is SMNVEV (reference sequence). The CDR3 sequence is 15 residues long. CDR3 coding DNA: TGTGCCAGCAGTTTGGCAGGGGCAATCTACAATGAGCAGTTCTTC. Encoded protein: CASSLAGAIYNEQFF.

The J gene is TRBJ2-3, the V gene TRBV2, with a possible D match to TRBD2 (6 bases). This CDR3 contains 14 residues. Germline loops: CDR1 SNHLY, CDR2 FYNNEI. Trimming pared 8 bases from V and 5 bases from J, leaving 17 bases between. The CDR3 here is CASVMAGGGDTQYF. The CDR3 bases are TGTGCCAGCGTCATGGCCGGGGGTGGAGATACGCAGTATTTT.

In its sample, this clone was seen a few times. The chain links TRBV7-9 to TRBJ1-1; D gene ambiguous. CDR1 is SEHNR, CDR2 FQNEAQ, per germline (reference sequence). This CDR3 has 15 amino acids. The V gene lost 1 base and the J gene lost 1 base, with 10 bases spanning the gap. CDR3 sequence: CASSLGPVRNTEAFF. The CDR3, as DNA: TGTGCCAGCAGCTTAGGCCCTGTGAGGAACACTGAAGCTTTCTTT.

This sequence joins TRBV6-5 and TRBJ1-5, with 10 nucleotides matching TRBD1. Germline V gene sequence: CDR1 MNHEY, CDR2 SVGAGI. J gave up 4 bases and V 6 bases, and 3 bases lay outside the gene matches. The CDR3 is 14 amino acids. CDR3 sequence reads: CASRVGQGNQPQHF. The CDR3 coding sequence is TGTGCCAGCAGGGTGGGACAGGGGAATCAGCCCCAGCATTTT.

This clone showed up just a few times. The gene calls are TRBV7-3 and TRBJ2-1, with D maybe TRBD1 (5 bases). Germline V gene data show CDR1 as SGHTA and CDR2 as FQGTGA. CDR3 length: 13 residues. Trimming shortened V by 0 bases and J by 6 bases, and 6 bases separated the two germline ends. Here the CDR3 reads CASSLTGVNEQFF. For the CDR3, the DNA is TGTGCCAGCAGCTTAACAGGGGTCAATGAGCAGTTCTTC.